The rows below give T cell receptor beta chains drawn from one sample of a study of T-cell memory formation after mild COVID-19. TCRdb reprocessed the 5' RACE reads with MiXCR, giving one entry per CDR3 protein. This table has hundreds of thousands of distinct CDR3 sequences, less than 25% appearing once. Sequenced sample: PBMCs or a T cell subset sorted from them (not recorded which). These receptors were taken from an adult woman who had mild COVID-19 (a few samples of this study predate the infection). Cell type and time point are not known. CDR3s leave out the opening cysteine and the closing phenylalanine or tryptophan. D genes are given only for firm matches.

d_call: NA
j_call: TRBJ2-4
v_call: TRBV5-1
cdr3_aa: ASSLAQGLRSAGERNIQY

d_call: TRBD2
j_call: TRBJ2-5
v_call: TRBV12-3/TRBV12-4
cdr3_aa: ASSLISGGETQY

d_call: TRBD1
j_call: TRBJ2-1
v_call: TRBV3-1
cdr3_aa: ASSQAPGQGGSSYNEQF

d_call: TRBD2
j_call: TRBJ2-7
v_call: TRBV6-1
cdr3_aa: ASSERGTSGRHEQY

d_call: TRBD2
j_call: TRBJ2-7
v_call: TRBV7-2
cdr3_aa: ASSPVRGAYEQY

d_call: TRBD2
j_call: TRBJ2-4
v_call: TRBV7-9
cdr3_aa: ASSPELAGGKNIQY

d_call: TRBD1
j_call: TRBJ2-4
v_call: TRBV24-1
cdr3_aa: ATSDGQGSIQY

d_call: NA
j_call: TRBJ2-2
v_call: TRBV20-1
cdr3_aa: SARYEGAGELF

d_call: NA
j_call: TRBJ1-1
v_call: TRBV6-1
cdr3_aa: ASSESRLNTEAF

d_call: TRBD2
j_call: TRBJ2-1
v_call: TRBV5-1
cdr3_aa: ASSLVPISGSNEQF

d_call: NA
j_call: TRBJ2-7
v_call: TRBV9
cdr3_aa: ASSVASDSSYEQY

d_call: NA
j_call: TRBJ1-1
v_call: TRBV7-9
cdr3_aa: ASREGGVRSPEAF

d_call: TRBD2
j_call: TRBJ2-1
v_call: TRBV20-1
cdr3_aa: SARDRKTGGKNEQF

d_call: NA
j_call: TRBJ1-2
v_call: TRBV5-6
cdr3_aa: ASSGNGEIYGYT

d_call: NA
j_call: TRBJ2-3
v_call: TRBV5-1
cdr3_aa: ASSSRQSTDTQY

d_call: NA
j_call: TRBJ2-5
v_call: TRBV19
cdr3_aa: ASSSEVRTAQETQY

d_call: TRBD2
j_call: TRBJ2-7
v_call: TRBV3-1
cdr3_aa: ASSLGLAGGKEQY